This T cell receptor beta chain was identified during a study of Ad26.COV2.S vaccination and SARS-CoV-2 variants. A note on this clone: Its antigen is undetermined.

Using immunoSEQ multiplex PCR, the repertoire was profiled, and TCRdb retains in-frame clones only, with some absent. This sample has about 100,000 clones; around 82% occur once, and the top ten carry approximately 15%. Points from the study as a whole: There was reportedly substantial breadth in spike-specific CD8+ and CD4+ T cell responses after vaccination. People given the vaccine had a wider spike-specific TCR breadth than placebo recipients did. Placebo recipients and vaccine recipients were similar in non-spike TCR breadth.

V lost 1 base, J lost 5 bases, and 12 bases lay in between. CDR3 length: 14 residues. CDR1 and CDR2 (germline): GTSNPN, SVGIG (reference sequence). This TCR derives from a human donor who had recovered from COVID-19. V is TRBV30 and J is TRBJ1-5; no clear D gene. The material sequenced was peripheral blood, taken after recovery from COVID-19. The CDR3 coding sequence is TGTGCCTGGAGTGGTGGACCACTTGATCAGCCCCAGCATTTT. It translates to CAWSGGPLDQPQHF.